Listed below are T cell receptor beta chains from one sample, sequenced in a study of early T cells in non-severe SARS-CoV-2 infection. TCRdb passed the 5' RACE reads through MiXCR, listing each CDR3 protein once. The sample contains about 49,000 distinct CDR3 sequences, around 6% of which appear only once. The sequencing here drew on whole blood, taken at baseline. These receptors all stem from an adult who was a healthcare worker with PCR-confirmed SARS-CoV-2 infection or an uninfected control (not recorded which). Both conserved end residues are part of each CDR3. The order of the fields is D gene, V gene, CDR3 length, J gene, clone size, CDR3 DNA, CDR3 protein. A D gene is named only where the DNA matches it firmly. Clone size is not always given. Where it is, it says once, few, many or a class for expanded clones.

>.|TRBV28|10|TRBJ1-2|.
TGTGCTAGGGCGTCCTATGGCTACACCTTC
CARASYGYTF
>.|TRBV15|15|TRBJ2-3|many
TGTGCCACCAGCGGAAGAAGCGGGAGCACAGATACGCAGTATTTT
CATSGRSGSTDTQYF
>TRBD1|TRBV20-1|15|TRBJ1-6|many
TGCAGTGCATCTGACAGGGGGCGAGCAAATTCACCCCTCCACTTT
CSASDRGRANSPLHF
>TRBD1|TRBV9|15|TRBJ2-5|.
TGTGCCAGCAGCGTAGACCCGACAGGGCTAGAGACCCAGTACTTC
CASSVDPTGLETQYF
>.|TRBV6-6|16|TRBJ1-2|many
TGTGCCAGCAGGGATCTGAAGGGGGGCGGTAACTATGGCTACACCTTC
CASRDLKGGGNYGYTF
>TRBD1|TRBV6-2/TRBV6-3|15|TRBJ1-5|many
TGTGCCAGCAGTTCCGGGACAGATAGCAATCAGCCCCAGCATTTT
CASSSGTDSNQPQHF
>TRBD1|TRBV12-3/TRBV12-4|15|TRBJ2-1|many
TGTGCCAGCAGCGGTGACAGGGGTTCCTACAATGAGCAGTTCTTC
CASSGDRGSYNEQFF
>.|TRBV5-4|14|TRBJ2-5|few
TGTGCCAGCAGCTTGGCTGTGACAGAAGAGACCCAGTACTTC
CASSLAVTEETQYF
>TRBD1|TRBV7-2|15|TRBJ2-3|.
TGTGCCAGCAGCTTGTGGACAGGCGGCACAGATACGCAGTATTTT
CASSLWTGGTDTQYF
>.|TRBV21-1|16|TRBJ2-1|.
TGTGCCAGCAGCAAAGGTCCACAAAGCTCCTACAATGAGCAGTTCTTC
CASSKGPQSSYNEQFF
>TRBD1|TRBV7-2|14|TRBJ1-3|.
TGTGCCAGCAGTTCAGGGGACAGAGGAAACACCATATATTTT
CASSSGDRGNTIYF
>.|TRBV5-1|17|TRBJ2-1|many
TGCGCCAGCAGCTTAAAGGCCCAGGGCAGTTACTACAATGAGCAGTTCTTC
CASSLKAQGSYYNEQFF
>.|TRBV5-4|15|TRBJ1-2|many
TGTGCCAGCAGCTTGAATCCCGGACGGGACTATGGCTACACCTTC
CASSLNPGRDYGYTF
>TRBD1|TRBV5-4|17|TRBJ1-6|few
TGTGCCAGCAGCGGGGACAGTAGGAGCTCCTATAATTCACCCCTCCACTTT
CASSGDSRSSYNSPLHF
>TRBD1|TRBV13|16|TRBJ2-5|.
TGTGCCAGCAGCCCTCAAGGGGACAGGTACCAAGAGACCCAGTACTTC
CASSPQGDRYQETQYF
>.|TRBV5-1|13|TRBJ2-7|many
TGCGCCAGCAGCGACGGGGACGCGGGCGAGCAGTACTTC
CASSDGDAGEQYF
>TRBD1|TRBV19|17|TRBJ2-1|.
TGTGCCAGTAGTATAGACTCGGACAGGGGGACATACAATGAGCAGTTCTTC
CASSIDSDRGTYNEQFF
>.|TRBV7-8|15|TRBJ1-1|few
TGTGCCAGCAGCTTAGTGGGGACGGCGAACACTGAAGCTTTCTTT
CASSLVGTANTEAFF
>TRBD1|TRBV12-3/TRBV12-4|18|TRBJ1-6|many
TGTGCCAGCAGCAGGACAGGGGCCGGGAGCTCCTATAATTCACCCCTCCACTTT
CASSRTGAGSSYNSPLHF
>TRBD2|TRBV7-9|14|TRBJ2-7|.
TGTGCCAGCAGCGGGACTAGCGGGGTCAACGAGCAGTACTTC
CASSGTSGVNEQYF
>.|TRBV7-9|16|TRBJ2-1|many
TGTGCCAGCAGCCTATTTACAGGACCTACCTACAATGAGCAGTTCTTC
CASSLFTGPTYNEQFF
>.|TRBV12-3/TRBV12-4|17|TRBJ1-5|.
TGTGCCAGCAGTTTGGGCAGGGCTGGGGGTAGCAATCAGCCCCAGCATTTT
CASSLGRAGGSNQPQHF
>.|TRBV2|16|TRBJ2-1|many
TGTGCCAGCAGTGAAGGAGGGGGGCTAGCCCACAATGAGCAGTTCTTC
CASSEGGGLAHNEQFF
>.|TRBV11-2|15|TRBJ2-1|.
TGTGCCAGCAGCTCCCGGCTAGCTTCCTACAATGAGCAGTTCTTC
CASSSRLASYNEQFF
>.|TRBV12-3/TRBV12-4|10|TRBJ2-7|many
TGTGCCAGCAGTTTAAACGAGCAGTACTTC
CASSLNEQYF
>.|TRBV29-1|11|TRBJ1-1|many
TGCAGCGTTGACAGGGCGTCGGGAGCTTTCTTT
CSVDRASGAFF
>.|TRBV5-1|14|TRBJ2-1|few
TGCGCCAGCAGCCTGGGGGCGGCCTCGGATGAGCAGTTCTTC
CASSLGAASDEQFF
>.|TRBV7-9|14|TRBJ2-3|few
TGTGCCAGCAGCTTATTGGCCACCACAGATACGCAGTATTTT
CASSLLATTDTQYF
>.|TRBV10-3|13|TRBJ1-1|many
TGTGCCATCAGTGAGCAGGGTTTCACTGAAGCTTTCTTT
CAISEQGFTEAFF
>.|TRBV4-1|14|TRBJ2-1|few
TGCGCCAGCAGCCAGGGGGACATTCGCAATGAGCAGTTCTTC
CASSQGDIRNEQFF
>TRBD2|TRBV24-1|13|TRBJ2-5|.
TGTGCCACCAGAGGACTAGTAGGTGAGACCCAGTACTTC
CATRGLVGETQYF
>.|TRBV6-2/TRBV6-3|13|TRBJ1-2|few
TGTGCCAGCAGTCCGGACGTGAACTATGGCTACACCTTC
CASSPDVNYGYTF
>.|TRBV5-1|18|TRBJ2-3|many
TGCGCCACCAGACCCAGGGGGGGCCCAAACACAATAACAGATACGCAGTATTTT
CATRPRGGPNTITDTQYF
>.|TRBV20-1|14|TRBJ1-5|many
TGCAGTGCTCGGGACGTCAATAGCAATCAGCCCCAGCATTTT
CSARDVNSNQPQHF
>.|TRBV11-2|16|TRBJ1-2|many
TGTGCCAGCAGCGTAACTGGCGGGATAGGTACTCATGGCTACACCTTC
CASSVTGGIGTHGYTF
>.|TRBV7-9|13|TRBJ2-5|many
TGTGCCAGCAGCTTAGTGAGGGCGGAGACCCAGTACTTC
CASSLVRAETQYF
>TRBD1|TRBV2|13|TRBJ1-1|.
TGTGCCAGAGGGGACAGCTTGAACACTGAAGCTTTCTTT
CARGDSLNTEAFF
>.|TRBV5-6|15|TRBJ1-4|.
TGTGCCAGCAGCTTCCTACAGGTATCGGGTGAAAAACTGTTTTTT
CASSFLQVSGEKLFF
>TRBD1|TRBV6-2/TRBV6-3|13|TRBJ1-1|many
TGTGCCAGCAGATACAGGGGGGGCACTGAAGCTTTCTTT
CASRYRGGTEAFF
>TRBD1|TRBV6-5|15|TRBJ1-5|.
TGTGCCAGCAGTTACGGGCAGGGGGCGGGTCAGCCCCAGCATTTT
CASSYGQGAGQPQHF
>TRBD2|TRBV7-2|15|TRBJ2-5|.
TGTGCCAGCAGCTGGGTAGCGGGGGGTCGGGAGACCCAGTACTTC
CASSWVAGGRETQYF
>.|TRBV20-1|15|TRBJ2-7|many
TGCAGTGCGGGAGGGGACAGGCGAAGCTCCTACGAGCAGTACTTC
CSAGGDRRSSYEQYF
>.|TRBV18|15|TRBJ1-4|many
TGTGCCAGCTCACCAGGGACAAACCCCAATGAAAAACTGTTTTTT
CASSPGTNPNEKLFF
>.|TRBV6-5|13|TRBJ1-1|.
TGTGCCAGCACCAATACAGCGGGGGCTCGGGCTTTCTTT
CASTNTAGARAFF
>TRBD1|TRBV28|15|TRBJ1-2|many
TGTGCCAGCAGCCAGGGGGCCGGGGCTAACTATGGCTACACCTTC
CASSQGAGANYGYTF
>.|TRBV30|11|TRBJ2-2|many
TGTGCCTGGACCCCAGGCTGGGAGCTGTTTTTT
CAWTPGWELFF
>TRBD1|TRBV6-6|19|TRBJ1-1|many
TGTGCCAGCAGCCCTCGTGGGACAGCGGCCCCTGGGAGGATCACTGAAGCTTTCTTT
CASSPRGTAAPGRITEAFF
>.|TRBV14|13|TRBJ1-6|many
TGTGCCAGCAGCCAAGATTGGGGAGAGGCCCTCCACTTT
CASSQDWGEALHF
>.|TRBV6-5|13|TRBJ1-6|.
TGTGCCAGCAGGACCGGGGGTTTGTCACCCCTCCACTTT
CASRTGGLSPLHF
>.|TRBV6-5|14|TRBJ1-1|many
TGTGCCAGCAGTTACTATGGCGGGAGCACTGAAGCTTTCTTT
CASSYYGGSTEAFF
>.|TRBV28|15|TRBJ2-6|.
TGTGCCAGCAGTGTGATTGGCTCTGGGGCCAACGTCCTGACTTTC
CASSVIGSGANVLTF